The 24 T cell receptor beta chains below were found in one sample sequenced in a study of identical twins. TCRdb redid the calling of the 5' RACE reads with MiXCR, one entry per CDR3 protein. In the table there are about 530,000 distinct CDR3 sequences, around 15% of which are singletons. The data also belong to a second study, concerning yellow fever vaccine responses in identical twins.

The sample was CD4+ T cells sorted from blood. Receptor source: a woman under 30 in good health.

DNA of the CDR3: TGTGCCAGCAGCCAAGGAGCGGGGGGGCGAGAGACCCAGTACTTC. It is translated as CASSQGAGGRETQYF. The chain couples TRBV4-2 to TRBJ2-5, with 10 bases that match TRBD2. CDR1 LGHNA and CDR2 YNFKEQ come from the germline V gene. This CDR3 comprises 15 residues. V lost 1 base and J lost 4; bases outside the gene matches: 3.

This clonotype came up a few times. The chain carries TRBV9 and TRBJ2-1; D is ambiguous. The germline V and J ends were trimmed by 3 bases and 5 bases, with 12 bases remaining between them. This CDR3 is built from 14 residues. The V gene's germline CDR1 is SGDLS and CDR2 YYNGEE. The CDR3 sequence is CASSEREVNNEQFF. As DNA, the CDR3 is TGTGCCAGCAGCGAGCGCGAGGTCAACAATGAGCAGTTCTTC. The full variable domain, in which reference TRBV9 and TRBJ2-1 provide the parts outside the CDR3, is DSGVTQTPKHLITATGQRVTLRCSPRSGDLSVYWYQQSLDQGLQFLIQYYNGEERAKGNILERFSAQQFPDLHSELNLSSLELGDSALYFCASSEREVNNEQFFGPGTRLTVL.

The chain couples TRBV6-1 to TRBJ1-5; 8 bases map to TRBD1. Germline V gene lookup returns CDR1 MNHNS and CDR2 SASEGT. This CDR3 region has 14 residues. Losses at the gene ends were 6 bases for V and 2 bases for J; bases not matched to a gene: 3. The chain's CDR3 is CASRAQGGNQPQHF. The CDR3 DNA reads TGTGCCAGCAGGGCACAGGGGGGCAATCAGCCCCAGCATTTT.

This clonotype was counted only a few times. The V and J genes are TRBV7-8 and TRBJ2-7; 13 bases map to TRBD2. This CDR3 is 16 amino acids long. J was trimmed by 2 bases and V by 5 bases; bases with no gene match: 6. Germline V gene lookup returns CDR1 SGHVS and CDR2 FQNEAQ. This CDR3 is CASSKRLAGGPYEQYV. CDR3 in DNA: TGTGCCAGCAGCAAGAGACTAGCGGGGGGCCCCTACGAGCAGTACGTC.

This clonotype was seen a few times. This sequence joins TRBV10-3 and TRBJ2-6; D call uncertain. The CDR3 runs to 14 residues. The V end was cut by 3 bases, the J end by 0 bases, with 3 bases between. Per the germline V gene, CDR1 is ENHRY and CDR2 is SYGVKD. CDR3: CAISDHSGANVLTF. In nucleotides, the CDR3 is TGTGCCATCAGTGACCACTCTGGGGCCAACGTCCTGACTTTC.

In DNA, the CDR3 is TGTGCCACCAGTGATGGGGGCACAGATACGCAGTATTTT. Its protein is CATSDGGTDTQYF. The chain recombines TRBV24-1 with TRBJ2-3; D gene unclear. CDR3 length equals 13 residues. Germline CDR1 reads KGHDR; CDR2 reads SFDVKD. V dropped 3 bases and J dropped 1 base, with 4 bases sitting between them.

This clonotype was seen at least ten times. Here the CDR3 reads CAISRDRDHEQYF. For the CDR3, the DNA is TGTGCCATCAGTCGGGACAGGGACCACGAGCAGTACTTC. The chain couples TRBV10-3 to TRBJ2-7; 9 bases fit TRBD1. V shed 5 bases and J 5 bases; nucleotides not matched to a gene: 4. CDR3 length: 13 amino acids. The germline V gene encodes CDR1 ENHRY and CDR2 SYGVKD.

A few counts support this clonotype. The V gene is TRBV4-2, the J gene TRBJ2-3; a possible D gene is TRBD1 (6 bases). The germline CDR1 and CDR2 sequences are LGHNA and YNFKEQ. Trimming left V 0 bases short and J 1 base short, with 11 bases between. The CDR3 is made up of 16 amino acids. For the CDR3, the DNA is TGTGCCAGCAGCCAAGAGGTCCGGACAGGCACAGATACGCAGTATTTT. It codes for CASSQEVRTGTDTQYF.

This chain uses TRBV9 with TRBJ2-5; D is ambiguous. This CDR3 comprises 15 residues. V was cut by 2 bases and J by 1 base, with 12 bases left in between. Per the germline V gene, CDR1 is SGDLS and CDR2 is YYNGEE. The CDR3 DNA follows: TGTGCCAGCAGCGTCTCCGCGCAAATCCAAGAGACCCAGTACTTC. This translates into CASSVSAQIQETQYF.

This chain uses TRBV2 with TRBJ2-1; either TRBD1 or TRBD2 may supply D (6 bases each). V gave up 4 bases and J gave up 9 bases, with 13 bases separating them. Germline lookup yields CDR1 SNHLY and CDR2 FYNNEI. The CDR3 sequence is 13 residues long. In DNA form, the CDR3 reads TGTGCCAGCAGTGTAGGGGGGTCTAGTGAGCAGTTCTTC. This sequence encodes CASSVGGSSEQFF.

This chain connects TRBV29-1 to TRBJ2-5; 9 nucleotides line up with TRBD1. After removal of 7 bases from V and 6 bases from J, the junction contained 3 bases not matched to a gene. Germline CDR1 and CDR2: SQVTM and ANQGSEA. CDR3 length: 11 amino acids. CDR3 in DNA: TGCAGCGAGGACAGGGGAAAGACCCAGTACTTC. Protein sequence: CSEDRGKTQYF.

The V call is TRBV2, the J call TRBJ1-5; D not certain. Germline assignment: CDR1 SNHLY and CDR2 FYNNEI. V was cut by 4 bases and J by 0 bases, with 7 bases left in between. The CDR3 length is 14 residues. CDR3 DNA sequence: TGTGCCAGCAGTGGAAAAGCTAGCAATCAGCCCCAGCATTTT. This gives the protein CASSGKASNQPQHF.

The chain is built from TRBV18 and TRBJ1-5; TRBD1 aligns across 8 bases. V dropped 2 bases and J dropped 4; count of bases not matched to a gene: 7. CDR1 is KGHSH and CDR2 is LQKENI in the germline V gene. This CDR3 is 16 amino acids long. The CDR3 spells CASSPWGRGPNQPQHF. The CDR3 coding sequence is TGTGCCAGCTCACCATGGGGCAGGGGGCCTAATCAGCCCCAGCATTTT.

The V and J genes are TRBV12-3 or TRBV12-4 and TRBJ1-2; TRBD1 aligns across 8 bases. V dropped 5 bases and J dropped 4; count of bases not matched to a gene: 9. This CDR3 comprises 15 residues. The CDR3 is CASSPRTGTSYGYTF. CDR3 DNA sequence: TGTGCCAGCAGTCCCCGGACAGGGACGAGCTATGGCTACACCTTC.

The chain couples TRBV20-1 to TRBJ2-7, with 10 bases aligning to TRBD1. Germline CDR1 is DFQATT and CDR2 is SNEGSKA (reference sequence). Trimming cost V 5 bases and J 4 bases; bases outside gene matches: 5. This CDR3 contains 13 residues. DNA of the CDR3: TGCAGTGCTTCTCGGGACAGGGGTTACGAGCAGTACTTC. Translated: CSASRDRGYEQYF.

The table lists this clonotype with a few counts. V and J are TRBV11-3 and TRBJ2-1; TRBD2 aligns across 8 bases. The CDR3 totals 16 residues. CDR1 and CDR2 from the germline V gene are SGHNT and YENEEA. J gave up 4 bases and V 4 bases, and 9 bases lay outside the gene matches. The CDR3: CASSSTEAGEYNEQFF. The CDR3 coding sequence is TGTGCCAGCAGCTCCACCGAAGCGGGGGAATACAATGAGCAGTTCTTC.

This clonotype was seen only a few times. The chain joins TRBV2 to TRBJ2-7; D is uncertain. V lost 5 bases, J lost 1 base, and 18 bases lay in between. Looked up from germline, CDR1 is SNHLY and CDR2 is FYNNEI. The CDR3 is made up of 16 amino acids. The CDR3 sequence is CASSRQGIPPSYEQYF. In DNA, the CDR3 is TGTGCCAGCAGTCGACAAGGGATCCCCCCATCCTACGAGCAGTACTTC.

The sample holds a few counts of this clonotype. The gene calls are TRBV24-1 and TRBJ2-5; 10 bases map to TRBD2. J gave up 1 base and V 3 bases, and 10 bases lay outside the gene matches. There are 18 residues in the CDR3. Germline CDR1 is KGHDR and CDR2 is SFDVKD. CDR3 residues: CATSDVASGSGPQETQYF. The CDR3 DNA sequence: TGTGCCACCAGTGATGTGGCTAGCGGGAGTGGGCCCCAAGAGACCCAGTACTTC.

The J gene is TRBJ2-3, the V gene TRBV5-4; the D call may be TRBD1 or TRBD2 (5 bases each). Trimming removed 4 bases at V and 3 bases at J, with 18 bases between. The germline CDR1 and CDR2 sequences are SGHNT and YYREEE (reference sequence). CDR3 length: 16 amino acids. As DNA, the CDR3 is TGTGCCAGCAGCGGAGGTGCAGGGAGTGGGACAGATACGCAGTATTTT. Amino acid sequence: CASSGGAGSGTDTQYF.

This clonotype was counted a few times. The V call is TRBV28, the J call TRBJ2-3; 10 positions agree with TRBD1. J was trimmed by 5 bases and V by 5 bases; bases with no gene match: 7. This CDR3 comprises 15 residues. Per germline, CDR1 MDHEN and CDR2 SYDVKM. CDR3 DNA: TGTGCCAGCAGTCCTCGGGGACAGGGGATAGATACGCAGTATTTT. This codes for CASSPRGQGIDTQYF.

This CDR3 is CASSQGGLAELAKNIQYF. CDR3 DNA: TGCGCCAGCAGCCAAGGTGGACTAGCGGAGCTAGCCAAAAACATTCAGTACTTC. V gene TRBV4-1 combines with J gene TRBJ2-4; 10 bases fit TRBD2. V shed 1 base, J shed 0 bases, and the junction held 6 bases outside the gene matches. The V gene's germline CDR1 is MGHRA and CDR2 YSYEKL. This CDR3 region has 18 residues.

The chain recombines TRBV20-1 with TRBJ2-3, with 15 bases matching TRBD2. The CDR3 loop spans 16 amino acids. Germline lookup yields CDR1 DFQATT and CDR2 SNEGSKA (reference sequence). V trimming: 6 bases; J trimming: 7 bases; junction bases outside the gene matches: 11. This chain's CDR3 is CSAPPGLAGGTNTQYF. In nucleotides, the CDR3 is TGCAGTGCCCCTCCGGGACTAGCGGGAGGCACGAATACGCAGTATTTT.

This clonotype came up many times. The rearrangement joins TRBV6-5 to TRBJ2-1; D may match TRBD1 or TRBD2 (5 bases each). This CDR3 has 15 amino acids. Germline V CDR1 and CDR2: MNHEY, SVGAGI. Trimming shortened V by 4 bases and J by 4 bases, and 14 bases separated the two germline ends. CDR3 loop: CASSSPGTGYNEQFF. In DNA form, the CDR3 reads TGTGCCAGCAGTTCCCCCGGGACCGGTTACAATGAGCAGTTCTTC.

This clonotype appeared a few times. The DNA of the CDR3 is TGTGCCAGCAGCTTAGATCACCCTAGCCAGGTGCCCACCGGGGAGCTGTTTTTT. Encoded protein: CASSLDHPSQVPTGELFF. The V call is TRBV11-2, the J call TRBJ2-2; tentative D call: TRBD2 (5 bases). The CDR3 spans 18 residues. CDR1 is SGHAT and CDR2 is FQNNGV in the germline V gene. Between the trimmed V and J ends, which lost 0 bases and 4 bases, there was a span of 18 bases.